This T cell receptor beta chain was found in a study of blood T cells in healthy people across ages. This clonotype was observed a few times. The antigen is unknown. CDR3 length equals 14 residues. Looked up from germline, CDR1 is ENHRY and CDR2 is SYGVKD. Primed by a sample-barcoded 5' primer and a J-beta primer mix, a second PCR proceeded for 7 to 11 cycles. One entry per CDR3 protein results from TCRdb running MiXCR on the 5' RACE reads. This table holds approximately 780,000 distinct CDR3 sequences, about a quarter found once. Study outcomes and limitations: Per million T cells, TCR beta diversity dropped about linearly as age rose.

These data also formed part of another study, on T cells of mothers and their children.

The sequence was collected from a boy aged 5-17 years in good health. Sequenced sample: blood. V and J are TRBV10-3 and TRBJ2-1, with 7 bases matching TRBD1. The J call could be wrong; TRBJ2-7 is a better fit for the DNA end. Here the CDR3 reads CAISEQGPPYEQYF. The CDR3 DNA sequence: TGTGCCATCAGTGAACAGGGGCCCCCCTACGAGCAGTACTTC.